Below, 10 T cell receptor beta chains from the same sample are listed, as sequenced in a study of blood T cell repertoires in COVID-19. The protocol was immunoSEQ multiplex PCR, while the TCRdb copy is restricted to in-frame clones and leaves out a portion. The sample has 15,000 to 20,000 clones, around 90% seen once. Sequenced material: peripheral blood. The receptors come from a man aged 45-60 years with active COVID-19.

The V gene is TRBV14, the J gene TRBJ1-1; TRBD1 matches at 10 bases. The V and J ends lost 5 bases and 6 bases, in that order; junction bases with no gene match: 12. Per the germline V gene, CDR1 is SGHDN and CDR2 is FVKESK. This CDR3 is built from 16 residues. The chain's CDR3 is CASSSREGQGFPEAFF. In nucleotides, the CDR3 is TGTGCCAGCAGCTCCCGCGAGGGACAGGGGTTCCCTGAAGCTTTCTTT.

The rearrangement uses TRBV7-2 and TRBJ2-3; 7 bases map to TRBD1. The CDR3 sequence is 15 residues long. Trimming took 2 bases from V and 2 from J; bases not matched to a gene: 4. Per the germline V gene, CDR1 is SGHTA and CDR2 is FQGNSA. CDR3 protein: CASSLPGQYTDTQYF. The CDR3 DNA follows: TGTGCCAGCAGCTTACCGGGACAGTACACAGATACGCAGTATTTT. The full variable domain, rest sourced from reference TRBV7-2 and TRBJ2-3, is GAGVSQSPSNKVTEKGKDVELRCDPISGHTALYWYRQSLGQGLEFLIYFQGNSAPDKSGLPSDRFSAERTGGSVSTLTIQRTQQEDSAVYLCASSLPGQYTDTQYFGPGTRLTVL.

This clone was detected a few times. CDR3 residues: CASSFIGGSTDNEQFF. CDR3 bases: TGTGCCAGCAGTTTCATAGGCGGTTCCACGGACAATGAGCAGTTCTTC. V is TRBV28 and J is TRBJ2-1; no clear D gene. Germline lookup yields CDR1 MDHEN and CDR2 SYDVKM. V lost 3 bases to trimming and J lost 5 bases, with 17 bases between them. The CDR3 spans 16 residues.

Here the CDR3 reads CASSPPDRIYNEQFF. CDR3 DNA sequence: TGTGCCAGCAGCCCCCCGGACAGAATTTACAATGAGCAGTTCTTC. V and J are TRBV9 and TRBJ2-1, with D maybe TRBD1 (6 bases). The CDR3 extends over 15 amino acids. From germline, CDR1 is SGDLS and CDR2 YYNGEE. Trimming stripped 4 bases from V and 4 bases from J, with 15 bases between.

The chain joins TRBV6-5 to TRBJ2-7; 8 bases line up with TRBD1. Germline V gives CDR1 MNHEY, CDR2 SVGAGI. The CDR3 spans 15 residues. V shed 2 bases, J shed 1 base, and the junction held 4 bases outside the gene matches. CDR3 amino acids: CASSYRGQGSYEQYF. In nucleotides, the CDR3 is TGTGCCAGCAGTTACCGTGGACAGGGATCCTACGAGCAGTACTTC.

The CDR3 reads CASSQGLASAYNEQFF. CDR3 in DNA: TGCGCCAGCAGCCAAGGGCTAGCGAGCGCCTACAATGAGCAGTTCTTC. This sequence joins TRBV4-3 and TRBJ2-1, with D possibly being TRBD2 (6 bases). The V end lost 1 base, the J end lost 2 bases, and 12 bases lay between the germline ends. The germline V gene encodes CDR1 LGHNA and CDR2 YSLEER. The CDR3 runs 16 residues.

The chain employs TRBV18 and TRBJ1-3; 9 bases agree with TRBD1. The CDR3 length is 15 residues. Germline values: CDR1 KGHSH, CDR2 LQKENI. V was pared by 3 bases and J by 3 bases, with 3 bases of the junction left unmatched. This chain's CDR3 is CASSPGQGIGNTIYF. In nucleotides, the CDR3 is TGTGCCAGCTCACCGGGACAGGGCATTGGAAACACCATATATTTT.

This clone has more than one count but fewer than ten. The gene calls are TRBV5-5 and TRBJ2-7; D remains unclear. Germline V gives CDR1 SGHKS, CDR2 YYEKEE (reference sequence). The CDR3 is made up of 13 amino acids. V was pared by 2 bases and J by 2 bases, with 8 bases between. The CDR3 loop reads CASSFVTAYEQYF. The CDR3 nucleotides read TGTGCCAGCAGCTTCGTCACAGCCTACGAGCAGTACTTC. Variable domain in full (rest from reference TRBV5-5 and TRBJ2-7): DAGVTQSPTHLIKTRGQQVTLRCSPISGHKSVSWYQQVLGQGPQFIFQYYEKEERGRGNFPDRFSARQFPNYSSELNVNALLLGDSALYLCASSFVTAYEQYFGPGTRLTVT.

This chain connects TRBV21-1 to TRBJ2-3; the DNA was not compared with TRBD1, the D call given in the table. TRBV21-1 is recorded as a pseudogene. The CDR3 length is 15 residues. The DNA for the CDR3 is TGTGCCAGCAGCAAAGAGCCGGGCCCAGGGGATACGCAGTATTTT. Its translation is CASSKEPGPGDTQYF.

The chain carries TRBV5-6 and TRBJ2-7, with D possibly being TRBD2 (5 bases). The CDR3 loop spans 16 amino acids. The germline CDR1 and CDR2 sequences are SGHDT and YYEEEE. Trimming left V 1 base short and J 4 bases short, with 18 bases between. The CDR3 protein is CASSLFRTARSYEQYF. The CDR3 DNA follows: TGTGCCAGCAGCTTGTTTAGGACTGCGAGATCGTACGAGCAGTACTTC.